This entry describes one T cell receptor (beta chain). In Seattle, patients joined the study during active infection and were tracked longitudinally. Under the authors' procedure: Nucleated cell counts were estimated from reference gene primer amplification. Sequencing was performed with immunoSEQ multiplex PCR; in TCRdb, only in-frame clones are kept and a portion is missing. That table is the source of V, J and clone size, and D and trimming were worked out from the DNA. The data contain roughly 240,000 clones, 65% to 90% of them singletons. The sample is drawn from a study of blood T cell repertoires in COVID-19. On the study more broadly: Samples of COVID-19 (acute and convalescent) were obtained from the United States, Italy and Spain. T cells, B-cell-depleted T cells, or PBMCs supplied cDNA or gDNA.

The CDR3 spans 11 residues. Trimming removed 4 bases from V and 7 bases from J, with 5 bases in between. Germline loops: CDR1 SGHNT, CDR2 YYREEE (reference sequence). The rearrangement uses TRBV5-4 and TRBJ1-4; D uncertain. The TCR comes from a middle-aged man with COVID-19, enrolled during active disease. Material: peripheral blood. The CDR3 here is CASSTGEKLFF. For the CDR3, the DNA is TGTGCCAGCAGCACTGGTGAAAAACTGTTTTTT.